This TCR beta chain comes out of a study of cytomegalovirus exposure and HLA in healthy donors. Study overall: Genotyping of 398 donors showed that approximately 83% belonged to the Caucasian-associated ancestry cluster.

Germline-derived CDR1 and CDR2 are GTSNPN and SVGIG (reference sequence). This CDR3 is 12 amino acids long. As for this clone: Its antigen is undetermined.

Study-wide results and limits: The authors confirmed in vitro that three CMV-associated chains were specific for CMV antigens. CMV serostatus was the only recorded immune exposure for donors.

Primers: 60 Vbeta forward and 13 Jbeta reverse. Libraries were prepared by immunoSEQ multiplex PCR; TCRdb keeps only in-frame clonotypes and omits some of them. Found here are about 200,000 clones, roughly 80% of them singletons; the top ten hold about 3%. The receptor comes from a middle-aged woman in good health and CMV-seronegative. The sequencing input was PBMCs. This chain links TRBV30 with TRBJ1-2; maybe TRBD1 (5 bases). CDR3 in amino acids: CARRGFNYGYTF. CDR3 coding DNA: TGTGCTCGGAGGGGCTTTAACTATGGCTACACCTTC. The full variable domain, in which reference TRBV30 and TRBJ1-2 provide the parts outside the CDR3, is SQTIHQWPATLVQPVGSPLSLECTVEGTSNPNLYWYRQAAGRGLQLLFYSVGIGQISSEVPQNLSASRPQDRQFILSSKKLLLSDSGFYLCARRGFNYGYTFGSGTRLTVV.